This TCR beta chain was sequenced for a study of patients and donors after allogeneic stem cell transplantation. Germline assignment: CDR1 SEHNR and CDR2 FQNEAQ (reference sequence). With 5 bases clipped from V and 8 bases from J, the junction kept 12 bases outside the gene matches. The CDR3 sequence is 15 residues long. One entry per CDR3 protein results from TCRdb running MiXCR on the RT-PCR reads. The sample shows more than 850,000 distinct CDR3 sequences, under 20% of them seen only once. V is TRBV7-9 and J is TRBJ1-1; 9 nucleotides align to TRBD1. Sequenced sample: blood, either unsorted or a sorted T cell fraction (not recorded which). The source of this sequence is a human donor who was either an allogeneic HSCT recipient or a stem cell or donor lymphocyte infusion donor (not recorded which). It is not recorded whose cells these are; they may come from a transplant donor. The CDR3 DNA reads TGTGCCAGCAGCCGAGCCGGGACAGGGTATGAAGAAGCTTTCTTT. It codes for CASSRAGTGYEEAFF. The complete variable domain, with remaining parts taken from reference TRBV7-9 and TRBJ1-1, reads DTGVSQNPRHKITKRGQNVTFRCDPISEHNRLYWYRQTLGQGPEFLTYFQNEAQLEKSRLLSDRFSAERPKGSFSTLEIQRTEQGDSAMYLCASSRAGTGYEEAFFGQGTRLTVV.